These T cell receptor beta chains were read from a single sample in a study of CD8 T cells in ankylosing spondylitis. In TCRdb, the 5' RACE reads were re-called with MiXCR into one record per CDR3 protein. Of about 220,000 distinct CDR3 sequences in the sample, roughly 6.6% were seen once. The sequencing sample was made of blood, either unsorted or a sorted T cell fraction (not recorded which). All receptors come from a male donor with ankylosing spondylitis. Both conserved end residues are part of each CDR3. The order of the fields is J gene, V gene, CDR3 protein.

J gene: TRBJ2-7
V gene: TRBV28
CDR3 protein: CASSLERTGGREQYF

J gene: TRBJ2-1
V gene: TRBV6-1
CDR3 protein: CASSSPDRVQFF

J gene: TRBJ2-4
V gene: TRBV11-2
CDR3 protein: CASSPFPAGTSPGNIQYF

J gene: TRBJ2-7
V gene: TRBV20-1
CDR3 protein: CSASFGSGYEQYF

J gene: TRBJ2-7
V gene: TRBV29-1
CDR3 protein: CSVRLAGSYEQYF

J gene: TRBJ2-1
V gene: TRBV4-2
CDR3 protein: CASSQSGNEQFF

J gene: TRBJ1-2
V gene: TRBV29-1
CDR3 protein: CSVYSGTEYGYTF

J gene: TRBJ1-2
V gene: TRBV6-5
CDR3 protein: CASSYSPKAYGYTF

J gene: TRBJ2-1
V gene: TRBV14
CDR3 protein: CASSQGPASGRRYEQFF

J gene: TRBJ1-1
V gene: TRBV7-9
CDR3 protein: CASSYVGPEAFF

J gene: TRBJ2-5
V gene: TRBV4-2
CDR3 protein: CASSQEGTSEVTQYF

J gene: TRBJ2-7
V gene: TRBV7-8
CDR3 protein: CASSISRTDYEQYF

J gene: TRBJ2-5
V gene: TRBV6-2/TRBV6-3
CDR3 protein: CASSATSGSRETQYF

J gene: TRBJ2-7
V gene: TRBV7-3
CDR3 protein: CASSLDSLYEQYF

J gene: TRBJ1-4
V gene: TRBV7-6
CDR3 protein: CASRGGTVNEKLFF

J gene: TRBJ1-2
V gene: TRBV6-1
CDR3 protein: CASRTGQGRYGYTF

J gene: TRBJ2-7
V gene: TRBV5-1
CDR3 protein: CASSLSRSRSYEQYF

J gene: TRBJ2-1
V gene: TRBV27
CDR3 protein: CASSRQGEYNEQFF

J gene: TRBJ2-7
V gene: TRBV10-3
CDR3 protein: CNTSEGTDYEQYF

J gene: TRBJ2-7
V gene: TRBV12-3/TRBV12-4
CDR3 protein: CASRPHESYEQYF

J gene: TRBJ2-5
V gene: TRBV12-3/TRBV12-4
CDR3 protein: CASSSGQLQETQYF

J gene: TRBJ2-3
V gene: TRBV7-2
CDR3 protein: CASSLDGLEWYF